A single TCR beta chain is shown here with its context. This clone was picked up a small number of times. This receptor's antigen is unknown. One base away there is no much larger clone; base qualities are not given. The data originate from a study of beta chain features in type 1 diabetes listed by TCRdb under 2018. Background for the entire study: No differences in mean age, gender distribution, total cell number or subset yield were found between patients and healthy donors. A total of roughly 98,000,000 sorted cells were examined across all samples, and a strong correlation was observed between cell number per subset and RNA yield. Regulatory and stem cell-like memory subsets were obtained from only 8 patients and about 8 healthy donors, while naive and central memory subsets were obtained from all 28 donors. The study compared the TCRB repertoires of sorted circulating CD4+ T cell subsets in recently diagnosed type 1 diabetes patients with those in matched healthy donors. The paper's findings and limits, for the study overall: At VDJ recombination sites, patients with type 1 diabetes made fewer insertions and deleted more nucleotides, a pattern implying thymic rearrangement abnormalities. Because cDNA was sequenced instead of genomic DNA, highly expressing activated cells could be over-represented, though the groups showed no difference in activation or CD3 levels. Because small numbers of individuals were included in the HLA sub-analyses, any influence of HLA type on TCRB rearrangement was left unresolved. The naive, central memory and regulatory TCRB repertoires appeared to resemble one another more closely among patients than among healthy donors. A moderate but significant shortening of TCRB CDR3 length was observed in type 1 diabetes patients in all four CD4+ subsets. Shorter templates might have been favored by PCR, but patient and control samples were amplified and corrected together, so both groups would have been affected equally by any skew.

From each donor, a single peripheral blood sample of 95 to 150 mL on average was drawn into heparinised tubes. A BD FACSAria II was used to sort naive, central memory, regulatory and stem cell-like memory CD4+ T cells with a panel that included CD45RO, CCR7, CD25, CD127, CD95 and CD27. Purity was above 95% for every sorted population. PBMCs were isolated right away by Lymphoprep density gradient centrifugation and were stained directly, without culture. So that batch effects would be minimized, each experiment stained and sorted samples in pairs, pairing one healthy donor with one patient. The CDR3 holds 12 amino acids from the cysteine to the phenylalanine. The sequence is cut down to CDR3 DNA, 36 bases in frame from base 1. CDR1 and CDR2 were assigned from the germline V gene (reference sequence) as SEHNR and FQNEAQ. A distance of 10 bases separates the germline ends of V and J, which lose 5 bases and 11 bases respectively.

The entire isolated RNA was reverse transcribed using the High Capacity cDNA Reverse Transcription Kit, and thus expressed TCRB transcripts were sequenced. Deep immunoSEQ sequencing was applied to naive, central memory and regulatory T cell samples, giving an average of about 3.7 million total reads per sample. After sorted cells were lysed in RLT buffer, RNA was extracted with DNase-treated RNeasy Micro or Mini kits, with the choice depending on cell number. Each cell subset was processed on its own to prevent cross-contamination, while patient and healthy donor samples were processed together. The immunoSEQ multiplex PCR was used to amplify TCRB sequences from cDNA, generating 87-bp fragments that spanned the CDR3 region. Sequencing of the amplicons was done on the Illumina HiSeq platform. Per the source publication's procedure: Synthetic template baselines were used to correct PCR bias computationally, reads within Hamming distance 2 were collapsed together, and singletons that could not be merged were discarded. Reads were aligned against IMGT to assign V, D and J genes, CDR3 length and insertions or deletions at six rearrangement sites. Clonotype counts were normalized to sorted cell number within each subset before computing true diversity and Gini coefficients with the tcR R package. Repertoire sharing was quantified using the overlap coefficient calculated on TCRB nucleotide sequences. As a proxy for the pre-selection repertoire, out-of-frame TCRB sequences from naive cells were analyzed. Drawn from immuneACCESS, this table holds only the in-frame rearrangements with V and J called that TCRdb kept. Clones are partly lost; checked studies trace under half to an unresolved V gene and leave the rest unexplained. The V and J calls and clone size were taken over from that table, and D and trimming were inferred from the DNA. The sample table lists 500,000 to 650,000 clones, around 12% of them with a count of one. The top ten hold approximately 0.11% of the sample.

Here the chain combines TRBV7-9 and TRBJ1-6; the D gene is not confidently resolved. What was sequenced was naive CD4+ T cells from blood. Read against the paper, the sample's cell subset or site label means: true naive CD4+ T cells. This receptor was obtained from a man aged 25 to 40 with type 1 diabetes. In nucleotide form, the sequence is TGTGCCAGCAGCGTCCGGGATCCACCCCTCCACTTT. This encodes CASSVRDPPLHF.